Below, 25 T cell receptor beta chains from the same sample are listed, as sequenced in a study of T cell changes during pregnancy in multiple sclerosis (dated by TCRdb to between 2019 and 2020). Library creation used the immunoSEQ multiplex PCR assay. TCRdb's version of the immuneACCESS table is confined to in-frame rearrangements and falls short of the full clone set. An unresolved V gene accounts for under half of the shortfall where checked; the remainder is of unknown origin. The sample has some 81,000 clones on record, just over 90% of them singletons. Around 2.6% of the sample lies in the top ten. The sequences come from peripheral blood, collected after pregnancy. The receptors were sampled from a female donor in good health, enrolled as a control in a pregnancy study.

This clone was picked up one time. This rearrangement joins TRBV9 to TRBJ1-4; D uncertain. CDR3 length equals 15 residues. In germline, CDR1 is SGDLS, CDR2 YYNGEE. V lost 4 bases, J lost 0 bases, and 10 bases lay in between. Here the CDR3 reads CASSPPGATNEKLFF. Written as DNA, the CDR3 is TGTGCCAGCAGCCCCCCCGGGGCAACTAATGAAAAACTGTTTTTT. Full variable domain (rest looked up from reference TRBV9 and TRBJ1-4): DSGVTQTPKHLITATGQRVTLRCSPRSGDLSVYWYQQSLDQGLQFLIQYYNGEERAKGNILERFSAQQFPDLHSELNLSSLELGDSALYFCASSPPGATNEKLFFGSGTQLSVL.

This chain connects TRBV29-1 to TRBJ2-1, with 9 bases that match TRBD1. This CDR3 has 13 amino acids. Germline assignment: CDR1 SQVTM and CDR2 ANQGSEA. V shed 6 bases and J 10 bases; nucleotides not matched to a gene: 10. CDR3 sequence (DNA): TGCAGCGTGGATTCACAGGGGGCCAAAGAGCAGTTCTTC. This encodes CSVDSQGAKEQFF.

The V and J genes are TRBV7-9 and TRBJ2-3; no clear D. CDR3 size: 14 residues. V was shortened by 1 base and J by 4 bases, with 9 bases between the two germline ends. The germline CDR1 and CDR2 sequences are SEHNR and FQNEAQ (reference sequence). CDR3 residues: CASSLVVKPDTQYF. For the CDR3, the DNA is TGTGCCAGCAGCTTAGTGGTCAAGCCAGATACGCAGTATTTT.

The V and J genes are TRBV9 and TRBJ2-6; perhaps TRBD2 as D (5 bases). The CDR3 is 17 amino acids. The germline V gene has CDR1 SGDLS and CDR2 YYNGEE. The germline V and J ends were trimmed by 0 bases and 0 bases, with 10 bases remaining between them. The CDR3 sequence: CASSVGPGYSGANVLTF. DNA for the CDR3: TGTGCCAGCAGCGTAGGACCGGGATACTCTGGGGCCAACGTCCTGACTTTC.

This clone was seen only once. The rearrangement links TRBV5-1 to TRBJ2-3; 8 bases agree with TRBD2. Germline assignment: CDR1 SGHRS and CDR2 YFSETQ. CDR3 length: 17 amino acids. The ends lost 4 bases at V and 3 bases at J; junction bases unmatched: 13. The chain's CDR3 is CASSPALTGGPTDTQYF. As DNA, the CDR3 is TGCGCCAGCAGCCCTGCCTTGACGGGAGGGCCTACAGATACGCAGTATTTT.

The gene calls are TRBV18 and TRBJ1-6; 11 bases map to TRBD1. V gave up 4 bases and J gave up 7 bases; unmatched junction bases: 6. Looked up from germline, CDR1 is KGHSH and CDR2 is LQKENI. The CDR3 totals 16 residues. The CDR3 region has the DNA TGTGCCAGCTCACACTCCCGGGACAGGGGGAATTCACCCCTCCACTTT. Its translation is CASSHSRDRGNSPLHF.

The chain joins TRBV6-5 to TRBJ2-7; 7 nucleotides match TRBD2. Germline trimming cut 0 bases from V and 1 base from J; bases unmatched to any gene: 6. Per germline, CDR1 MNHEY and CDR2 SVGAGI. CDR3 size: 16 residues. The CDR3 DNA follows: TGTGCCAGCAGTTACTCCCTTGGGGGGGGTTCCTACGAGCAGTACTTC. Amino acids: CASSYSLGGGSYEQYF.

The chain uses TRBV28 and TRBJ1-5; TRBD1 might be the D (5 bases). Per the germline V gene, CDR1 is MDHEN and CDR2 is SYDVKM. This CDR3 is built from 13 residues. V shed 6 bases and J shed 13 bases, with 19 bases lying between them. The CDR3 nucleotides are TGTGCCAGCAGCTGGGGGTGGGGGGGAGGTCAGCATTTT. This gives the protein CASSWGWGGGQHF.

This chain uses TRBV28 with TRBJ2-7, with 9 bases that match TRBD1. V trimming: 7 bases; J trimming: 5 bases; junction bases outside the gene matches: 9. The CDR3 sequence is 14 residues long. The germline CDR1 and CDR2 sequences are MDHEN and SYDVKM. The CDR3 loop is CASMVGTGRNEQYF. The CDR3 DNA reads as TGTGCCAGCATGGTAGGGACAGGGCGCAACGAGCAGTACTTC.

The DNA for the CDR3 is TGTGCCATCACCAACTCGGGCGGGAGGGGAGATACGCAGTATTTT. Protein: CAITNSGGRGDTQYF. The genes are TRBV10-3 and TRBJ2-3; 9 bases map to TRBD2. The CDR3 sequence is 15 residues long. V was clipped by 7 bases and J by 5 bases; unmatched bases: 10. Per germline, CDR1 ENHRY and CDR2 SYGVKD.

With regard to this clone: This sample also contains other DNA sequences that code for the same CDR3. This rearrangement joins TRBV7-9 to TRBJ1-5; unclear D gene. Trimming stripped 1 base from V and 3 bases from J, with 10 bases between. Germline V gives CDR1 SEHNR, CDR2 FQNEAQ (reference sequence). The CDR3 loop spans 15 amino acids. The DNA of the CDR3 is TGTGCCAGCAGCTTAGGGCCGGGATTCAATCAGCCCCAGCATTTT. This codes for CASSLGPGFNQPQHF.

The V gene is TRBV27, the J gene TRBJ2-7; 7 nucleotides align to TRBD2. The CDR3 extends over 15 amino acids. Germline V CDR1 and CDR2: MNHEY, SMNVEV (reference sequence). The V and J ends lost 2 bases and 0 bases, in that order; junction bases with no gene match: 4. Here the CDR3 reads CASSLLAGASYEQYF. CDR3 sequence (DNA): TGTGCCAGCAGTTTACTCGCGGGAGCCTCCTACGAGCAGTACTTC.

This clone was counted only a few times. The gene calls are TRBV7-2 and TRBJ2-1; TRBD2 matches 8 bases. The V and J ends lost 0 bases and 15 bases, in that order; junction bases with no gene match: 13. Germline CDR1 and CDR2: SGHTA and FQGNSA. The CDR3 has 15 residues. CDR3: CASSLARVAGRLLFF. The DNA of the CDR3 is TGTGCCAGCAGCTTAGCAAGGGTAGCGGGAAGGCTCCTGTTCTTC.

This chain uses TRBV28 with TRBJ1-2, with 9 bases aligning to TRBD1. From germline, CDR1 is MDHEN and CDR2 SYDVKM. Unmatched junction bases numbered 10, after V lost 1 base and J lost 1 base. The CDR3 consists of 18 residues. CDR3 residues: CASSLSGTGTSDNYGYTF. CDR3 DNA: TGTGCCAGCAGTTTATCGGGGACAGGGACCTCCGATAACTATGGCTACACCTTC.

The rearrangement uses TRBV6-5 and TRBJ2-3, with D perhaps TRBD1 (5 bases). The CDR3 covers 16 residues. With 4 bases removed from V and 4 bases from J, the gap between germline ends came to 18 bases. The germline gives CDR1 MNHEY, CDR2 SVGAGI. The CDR3: CASSSQGFLSADTQYF. CDR3 nucleotides: TGTGCCAGCAGTTCCCAGGGATTTTTGAGCGCAGATACGCAGTATTTT.

The chain carries TRBV21-1 and TRBJ2-7; the DNA was not compared with TRBD2, the D call given in the table. TRBV21-1 is an annotated pseudogene. This CDR3 is 14 amino acids long. The CDR3 DNA is TGTGCCAGCAGCAAAGGGGACTATAAGTACGAGCAGTACTTC. It specifies CASSKGDYKYEQYF.

This chain connects TRBV6-1 to TRBJ1-1; D gene ambiguous. Trimming took 4 bases from V and 3 from J, leaving 12 bases between them. Germline CDR1 and CDR2: MNHNS and SASEGT. The CDR3 is 14 amino acids. The CDR3 coding sequence is TGTGCCAGCAGTGCCGAGGGAGGGTACACTGAAGCTTTCTTT. It translates to CASSAEGGYTEAFF.

The sample holds one count of this clone. The V and J genes are TRBV13 and TRBJ2-1; D is uncertain. The V end was cut by 1 base, the J end by 10 bases, with 5 bases between. The CDR3 has 11 residues. Germline values: CDR1 PRHDT, CDR2 FYEKMQ (reference sequence). The DNA of the CDR3 is TGTGCCAGCAGCTTAGTGCGAGAGCAGTTCTTC. Protein sequence: CASSLVREQFF. Full variable domain (rest looked up from reference TRBV13 and TRBJ2-1): AAGVIQSPRHLIKEKRETATLKCYPIPRHDTVYWYQQGPGQDPQFLISFYEKMQSDKGSIPDRFSAQQFSDYHSELNMSSLELGDSALYFCASSLVREQFFGPGTRLTVL.

The V and J genes are TRBV19 and TRBJ1-1, with 8 bases aligning to TRBD1. V dropped 5 bases and J dropped 4; count of bases not matched to a gene: 9. This CDR3 contains 15 residues. Germline CDR1 and CDR2: LNHDA and SQIVND (reference sequence). CDR3 amino acids: CASSDNTDRATEAFF. CDR3 nucleotides: TGTGCCAGTAGTGACAATACGGACAGGGCCACTGAAGCTTTCTTT. Together with reference TRBV19 and TRBJ1-1, the CDR3 gives the full variable domain: DGGITQSPKYLFRKEGQNVTLSCEQNLNHDAMYWYRQDPGQGLRLIYYSQIVNDFQKGDIAEGYSVSREKKESFPLTVTSAQKNPTAFYLCASSDNTDRATEAFFGQGTRLTVV.

The rearrangement links TRBV20-1 to TRBJ1-2; D unclear. This CDR3 comprises 10 residues. In germline, CDR1 is DFQATT, CDR2 SNEGSKA (reference sequence). V was clipped by 3 bases and J by 7 bases, with 6 bases between them. CDR3 sequence (DNA): TGCAGTGCTAGTTACGGTGGCTACACCTTC. Protein: CSASYGGYTF.

The chain recombines TRBV5-1 with TRBJ2-6; no reliable D call. This CDR3 is 18 amino acids long. From germline, CDR1 is SGHRS and CDR2 YFSETQ. V lost 0 bases to trimming and J lost 0 bases, with 13 bases between them. CDR3 residues: CASSLVGIYPSGANVLTF. CDR3 nucleotides: TGCGCCAGCAGCTTGGTTGGCATTTACCCCTCTGGGGCCAACGTCCTGACTTTC. Full variable domain (missing parts from reference TRBV5-1 and TRBJ2-6): KAGVTQTPRYLIKTRGQQVTLSCSPISGHRSVSWYQQTPGQGLQFLFEYFSETQRNKGNFPGRFSGRQFSNSRSEMNVSTLELGDSALYLCASSLVGIYPSGANVLTFGAGSRLTVL.

The V and J genes are TRBV6-5 and TRBJ1-5; weak D call: TRBD1 (6 bases). The CDR3 is 13 residues long. The V gene lost 4 bases and the J gene lost 5 bases, with 9 bases spanning the gap. Germline CDR1 is MNHEY and CDR2 is SVGAGI. The CDR3 protein is CASSSQGHQPQHF. CDR3 in DNA: TGTGCCAGCAGTTCACAGGGTCATCAGCCCCAGCATTTT.

This sequence joins TRBV7-9 and TRBJ2-2; D is uncertain. Trimming removed 1 base at V and 7 bases at J, with 13 bases between. Germline lookup yields CDR1 SEHNR and CDR2 FQNEAQ (reference sequence). This CDR3 region has 15 residues. For the CDR3, the DNA is TGTGCCAGCAGCTTAGTGGCAAGGAGTATCGGGGAGCTGTTTTTT. It specifies CASSLVARSIGELFF.

This chain uses TRBV7-3 with TRBJ2-2; 10 bases are shared with TRBD1. V lost 1 base to trimming and J lost 7 bases; unmatched junction nucleotides: 15. From germline, CDR1 is SGHTA and CDR2 FQGTGA. The CDR3 is 19 amino acids. CDR3 DNA: TGTGCCAGCAGCTTAATAGTCCCAACCGGGACAGGGGCCGGCGGGGAGCTGTTTTTT. Its translation: CASSLIVPTGTGAGGELFF.

The chain uses TRBV7-9 and TRBJ2-1, with D perhaps matching TRBD2 (6 bases). This CDR3 has 15 residues. Germline lookup yields CDR1 SEHNR and CDR2 FQNEAQ (reference sequence). Trimming left V 2 bases short and J 0 bases short, with 8 bases between. CDR3 DNA sequence: TGTGCCAGCAGCTTAACCGGGGGCTCCTACAATGAGCAGTTCTTC. It yields the protein CASSLTGGSYNEQFF.